The sequence of this T cell receptor (beta chain) was determined in a study of Graves' ophthalmopathy and Graves' hyperthyroidism. This clonotype was found many times. The antigen remains undetermined. RNA transcripts served as template for amplifying TCR beta CDR3 sequences. Second-round multiplex PCR came after first-round RT-PCR with HTBI primers. From the multiplex PCR reads, TCRdb called clonotypes with MiXCR, one entry per CDR3 protein. The sample lists approximately 460,000 distinct CDR3 sequences, 13% to 15% occurring once. The V gene end was trimmed by 6 bases and the J gene end by 4 bases; junction bases not matched to a gene: 8. The CDR3 loop spans 14 amino acids. Germline V gene sequence: CDR1 MDHEN, CDR2 SYDVKM. Diagnostic conclusions were grounded in clinical symptoms, serum thyroxine, TRAb, thyroid ultrasound and orbital computed tomography. Study outcomes and limitations: Detected in blood as well were most expanded thyroid clonotypes with frequency above 0.001. Its predictions of ophthalmopathy progression gave the model 55% to 71% sensitivity and about 72% specificity.

J is TRBJ1-1 and V is TRBV28; 7 bases agree with TRBD1. The specimen was blood. The source is a woman aged 25 to 39 with Graves' ophthalmopathy. The CDR3 is CASSLTGMGTEAFF. Here the CDR3 DNA reads TGTGCCAGCAGCTTGACAGGGATGGGCACTGAAGCTTTCTTT.